This is a list of T cell receptor beta chains from one sample in a study of identical twins. TCRdb independently ran MiXCR on the 5' RACE reads; one entry per CDR3 protein. The table records about 210,000 distinct CDR3 sequences, around 10% of them present only once. Sequencing was carried out using memory (CD45RO+) T cells sorted from blood. Every receptor here comes from a woman younger than 30 in good health. Both conserved end residues are part of each CDR3. The D gene is left open where the match is weak. For some rows the clone size is stated as once, few or many, or as a class when expanded; others skip it.

>TRBV3-1|-|-|TRBJ2-1
TGTGCCAGCAGCCAAGATCTCCAGCGCAATGAGCAGTTCTTC
CASSQDLQRNEQFF
>TRBV7-2|-|few|TRBJ2-1
TGTGCCAGCAGCTTTGCCTCTAGCTCCTACAATGAGCAGTTCTTC
CASSFASSSYNEQFF
>TRBV20-1|-|-|TRBJ2-1
TGCAGTGTCCCCTCGGGAAGTAGTCACAATGAGCAGTTCTTC
CSVPSGSSHNEQFF
>TRBV27|TRBD1|few|TRBJ2-1
TGTGCCAGCAGTTCCCGGGACAGGGTGTACAATGAGCAGTTCTTC
CASSSRDRVYNEQFF
>TRBV7-2|TRBD2|-|TRBJ2-7
TGTGCCAGCAGCATGGGACTAGCGGGAGGACTCTACGAGCAGTACTTC
CASSMGLAGGLYEQYF
>TRBV6-6|-|few|TRBJ1-2
TGTGCCAGCAGTTCCTCGGGGGACTATGGCTACACCTTC
CASSSSGDYGYTF
>TRBV7-2|-|many|TRBJ2-5
TGTGCCAGCAGCTTGTACCGCCAAGAGACCCAGTACTTC
CASSLYRQETQYF
>TRBV29-1|-|few|TRBJ1-1
TGCAGCATAACCGGGACCCAATTCATGAACACTGAAGCTTTCTTT
CSITGTQFMNTEAFF
>TRBV3-1|TRBD1|-|TRBJ2-5
TGTGCCTCCTGCCCCTCAACAGGGGTTGGGAAGACCCAGTACTTC
CASCPSTGVGKTQYF
>TRBV6-5|-|few|TRBJ1-2
TGTGCCACCGGGACCCTCTATGGCTACACCTTC
CATGTLYGYTF
>TRBV4-3|-|many|TRBJ1-2
TGCGCCAGCAGGCAACGGGGGGGGCGCGGCTATGGCTACACCTTC
CASRQRGGRGYGYTF
>TRBV9|-|-|TRBJ2-2
TGTGCCAGCAGCCCTGCGTCCACGGCCGGGGAGCTGTTTTTT
CASSPASTAGELFF
>TRBV14|-|-|TRBJ2-2
TGTGCCAGCAGCCAAGATAGACTTAACACCGGGGAGCTGTTTTTT
CASSQDRLNTGELFF
>TRBV6-2/TRBV6-3|-|-|TRBJ2-3
TGTGCCAGCAGTCACCCGACTAGTCGGGCAGATACGCAGTATTTT
CASSHPTSRADTQYF
>TRBV12-3/TRBV12-4|TRBD1|once|TRBJ2-3
TGTGCCAGCAGTTGGGGACAGGGGGGGCAGTATTTT
CASSWGQGGQYF
>TRBV29-1|-|-|TRBJ1-1
TGCAGCGTCGCGACAGCCAACACTGAAGCTTTCTTT
CSVATANTEAFF
>TRBV6-1|-|-|TRBJ2-7
TGTGCCAGCGAGGCCATAGGAACTACCTACGAGCAGTACTTC
CASEAIGTTYEQYF
>TRBV11-2|-|many|TRBJ1-5
TGTGCCAGCAGCCTCAATCGAAATCAGCCCCAGCATTTT
CASSLNRNQPQHF
>TRBV29-1|-|many|TRBJ1-1
TGCAGCGTCCGAGAGGAAGCTTTCTTT
CSVREEAFF
>TRBV5-1|-|-|TRBJ1-3
TGCGCCAGCAGCTTGGTCCCGGGACAAGGAAACACCATATATTTT
CASSLVPGQGNTIYF
>TRBV3-1|-|many|TRBJ2-7
TGTGCCAGCAGCCAAGCAGGGACCTACGAGCAGTACTTC
CASSQAGTYEQYF
>TRBV20-1|TRBD1|-|TRBJ1-1
TGCAGTGCCGGACAGGGATATACTGAAGCTTTCTTT
CSAGQGYTEAFF